The 5 T cell receptor beta chains below come from one sample, sequenced in a study of cytomegalovirus exposure and HLA in healthy donors (dated by TCRdb to about 2017). Receptor amplification or capture employed the immunoSEQ multiplex PCR assay. For the multiplex PCR, a mixture combining 60 forward primers for TCR Vbeta segments and 13 reverse primers for TCR Jbeta segments was used. As stored in TCRdb, this immuneACCESS dataset retains in-frame rearrangements with V and J assigned. A fraction of the clones does not appear; measured against another copy, unresolved V genes explain less than half of the discrepancy, and the remainder lacks a known reason. The sample table shows about 120,000 clones, and roughly 80% are seen once. The ten largest clones capture roughly 2.5% of the sample. The source material was PBMCs. The receptors shown here come from a woman in her thirties or forties in good health and CMV-seropositive.

The CDR3 coding sequence is TGTGCCAGTAGTATAGGGCTCACGGCAGGGGCTGAAAAACTGTTTTTT. The encoded protein is CASSIGLTAGAEKLFF. The chain links TRBV19 to TRBJ1-4, with TRBD1 as a possible D gene (6 bases). The CDR3 is made up of 16 amino acids. Trimming stripped 1 base from V and 7 bases from J, with 16 bases between. CDR1 is LNHDA, CDR2 SQIVND, per germline (reference sequence).

The V gene is TRBV2, the J gene TRBJ2-5; 7 bases map to TRBD2. V was pared by 6 bases and J by 5 bases, with 12 bases of the junction left unmatched. This CDR3 has 15 amino acids. CDR1 is SNHLY, CDR2 FYNNEI, per germline. This chain's CDR3 is CASRVAGGPWETQYF. For the CDR3, the DNA is TGTGCCAGCAGGGTAGCGGGCGGCCCGTGGGAGACCCAGTACTTC.

CDR3 in amino acids: CAWSPGGTETQYF. Written as DNA, the CDR3 is TGTGCCTGGAGTCCTGGGGGCACCGAGACCCAGTACTTC. The gene calls are TRBV30 and TRBJ2-5; a weak D match, TRBD1 (6 bases). V lost 2 bases and J 5 bases, leaving 12 bases between the germline ends. The length of the CDR3 is 13 residues. Germline loops: CDR1 GTSNPN, CDR2 SVGIG (reference sequence).

The genes are TRBV5-6 and TRBJ1-6, with D tentatively TRBD1 (6 bases). Trimming shortened V by 0 bases and J by 5 bases, and 9 bases separated the two germline ends. From germline, CDR1 is SGHDT and CDR2 YYEEEE. The CDR3 length is 15 residues. The CDR3 protein is CASSLGQVNNSPLHF. The CDR3, as DNA: TGTGCCAGCAGCTTGGGACAGGTTAATAATTCACCCCTCCACTTT.

Concerning this clone itself: The identical CDR3 is also encoded by other nucleotide sequences in the sample. The chain has TRBV18 and TRBJ1-1, with 8 bases identical to TRBD1. J was trimmed by 3 bases and V by 6 bases; bases with no gene match: 3. Per germline, CDR1 KGHSH and CDR2 LQKENI. This CDR3 has 13 residues. The CDR3 nucleotides read TGTGCCAGCTCCTCGACAGGGGACACTGAAGCTTTCTTT. It translates to CASSSTGDTEAFF.